These 27 T cell receptor beta chains originate from one sample sequenced in a study of regulatory T cells in long-lasting Graves disease. Time point reported: newly diagnosed GD, antithyroid drugs for less than 3 months. The TCR library used RNA extracted from PBMCs. Both iRepertoire HTBI primers and Arm-PCR of CDR3 regions were used to build the TCR beta libraries. Each CDR3 protein gets one entry after TCRdb re-called the multiplex PCR reads with MiXCR. Here the sample spans a few hundred thousand distinct CDR3 sequences, 10% to 15% being singletons. The same data also contributed to another study, on T cells in Graves' hyperthyroidism and ophthalmopathy.

Specimen: peripheral blood mononuclear cells (PBMCs), collected at new diagnosis, from a patient treated with antithyroid drugs. These receptors originate from a young woman with Graves disease.

There are many counts of this clonotype. This chain links TRBV12-3 or TRBV12-4 with TRBJ1-3; D remains unclear. The CDR3 has 15 residues. V lost 2 bases to trimming and J lost 0 bases, with 8 bases between them. This chain's CDR3 is CASSLSVLSGNTIYF. DNA for the CDR3: TGTGCCAGCAGTTTATCGGTCCTCTCTGGAAACACCATATATTTT.

This clonotype was seen repeatedly, ten times or more. The chain combines TRBV28 with TRBJ2-6, with 8 positions matching TRBD2. V dropped 5 bases and J dropped 0; count of bases not matched to a gene: 18. Germline values: CDR1 MDHEN, CDR2 SYDVKM. The CDR3 is 21 amino acids. Here the CDR3 reads CASSLTQAGAGRYSGANVLTF. CDR3 coding DNA: TGTGCCAGCAGTCTCACCCAAGCGGGAGCGGGTCGATACTCTGGGGCCAACGTCCTGACTTTC.

This clonotype was seen a handful of times. The chain carries TRBV20-1 and TRBJ2-5; D gene unclear. The V and J ends lost 4 bases and 2 bases respectively, with 11 bases between them. This CDR3 is built from 13 residues. Germline CDR1 and CDR2: DFQATT and SNEGSKA (reference sequence). The CDR3 DNA sequence: TGCAGTGCTAAACCGGCGGATCAAGAGACCCAGTACTTC. The encoded protein is CSAKPADQETQYF.

At least ten counts were recorded for this clonotype. The V and J genes are TRBV27 and TRBJ2-5; no firm D call. This CDR3 contains 11 residues. Germline lookup yields CDR1 MNHEY and CDR2 SMNVEV (reference sequence). Trimming shortened V by 6 bases and J by 4 bases, and 6 bases separated the two germline ends. This CDR3 reads CASRARETQYF. CDR3 in DNA: TGTGCCAGCAGGGCACGAGAGACCCAGTACTTC.

In this sample, this clonotype turned up many times. The chain uses TRBV7-3 and TRBJ1-1; D gene uncertain. Trimming shortened V by 4 bases and J by 0 bases, and 18 bases separated the two germline ends. The CDR3 is 17 residues long. CDR1 and CDR2 from the germline V gene are SGHTA and FQGTGA. The CDR3 loop reads CASSSASRGGMNTEAFF. The DNA of the CDR3 is TGTGCCAGCAGCTCCGCTAGTCGGGGTGGTATGAACACTGAAGCTTTCTTT.

The gene calls are TRBV30 and TRBJ2-1; D might be TRBD2 (5 bases). CDR3 size: 15 residues. The germline gives CDR1 GTSNPN, CDR2 SVGIG (reference sequence). Trimming pared 3 bases from V and 4 bases from J, leaving 16 bases between. In nucleotides, the CDR3 is TGTGCCTGGAGGACCGGGGAGACGAGGTACAATGAGCAGTTCTTC. This codes for CAWRTGETRYNEQFF.

The table lists this clonotype with many counts. The chain employs TRBV4-1 and TRBJ1-2; D may be TRBD1 (5 bases). V lost 2 bases and J lost 4, with 14 bases in between. This CDR3 spans 15 amino acids. Per the germline V gene, CDR1 is MGHRA and CDR2 is YSYEKL. The CDR3 region has the DNA TGCGCCAGCAGCCAACCGAAAACAGGTTCCTATGGCTACACCTTC. Protein: CASSQPKTGSYGYTF.

This clonotype was counted at least ten times. This chain uses TRBV29-1 with TRBJ2-1; 9 nucleotides agree with TRBD1. Unmatched junction bases numbered 12, after V lost 3 bases and J lost 9 bases. This CDR3 spans 15 amino acids. CDR1 and CDR2 from the germline V gene are SQVTM and ANQGSEA. The CDR3 sequence: CSVEKGTGFTFEQFF. The CDR3, as DNA: TGCAGCGTTGAGAAAGGGACAGGGTTTACGTTTGAGCAGTTCTTC.

This clonotype occurred a few times. This chain joins TRBV4-2 and TRBJ2-5, with D possibly being TRBD1 (6 bases). From germline, CDR1 is LGHNA and CDR2 YNFKEQ. The ends were cut back, 2 bases at V and 3 bases at J, with 13 bases in the middle. The CDR3 length is 15 residues. As DNA, the CDR3 is TGTGCCAGCAGCCAAAGTCCCCGGACAGAAGAGACCCAGTACTTC. This encodes CASSQSPRTEETQYF.

This clonotype appeared many times. V and J are TRBV12-3 or TRBV12-4 and TRBJ2-4; the D is unclear. Between the trimmed V and J ends, which lost 6 bases and 2 bases, there was a span of 23 bases. This CDR3 spans 18 amino acids. CDR3 loop: CASSQQSIIIGTKNIQYF. CDR3 in DNA: TGTGCCAGCAGCCAACAATCGATTATCATCGGAACCAAAAACATTCAGTACTTC.

Regarding this clonotype: This likely reflects a read error, since a far larger clone is one base away. The chain combines TRBV12-3 or TRBV12-4 with TRBJ2-3, with unresolved D. The tail of the sequence fits TRBJ2-5 better, so the J call may be wrong. CDR3 length equals 13 residues. CDR3: CASSFSGKGTQYF. CDR3 in DNA: TGTGCCAGCAGTTTTAGTGGTAAAGGGACCCAGTACTTC.

With regard to this clonotype: This sequence may be a read error, since a much larger clone differs from it by one base. The chain employs TRBV20-1 and TRBJ2-1; no firm D call. This CDR3 comprises 11 residues. Germline lookup yields CDR1 DFQATT and CDR2 SNEGSKA (reference sequence). The CDR3 is CSARGMGEQLF. DNA of the CDR3: TGCAGTGCTAGAGGGATGGGTGAGCAGCTCTTC.

A remark on this clonotype: The junction differs from germline at one of its ends, possibly a read error. The chain employs TRBV10-3 and TRBJ2-7, with a possible D match to TRBD2 (5 bases). The CDR3 totals 11 residues. The germline CDR1 and CDR2 sequences are ENHRY and SYGVKD. CDR3 in amino acids: CAIGESGEQYF. The CDR3 DNA reads as TGTGCCATCGGTGAGTCGGGGGAGCAGTACTTC.

The chain links TRBV20-1 to TRBJ2-5; no firm D call. The V gene's germline CDR1 is DFQATT and CDR2 SNEGSKA (reference sequence). V lost 2 bases and J lost 1, with 5 bases in between. This CDR3 region has 12 residues. This CDR3 is CSARISQETQYF. CDR3 coding DNA: TGCAGTGCTAGAATCAGCCAAGAGACCCAGTACTTC.

This clonotype was seen at least ten times. The chain joins TRBV14 to TRBJ2-3; no firm D call. The CDR3 sequence is 13 residues long. With 0 bases removed from V and 5 bases from J, the gap between germline ends came to 6 bases. CDR1 and CDR2 (germline): SGHDN, FVKESK. The CDR3 reads CASSQEVGDTQYF. Here the CDR3 DNA reads TGTGCCAGCAGCCAAGAAGTAGGAGATACGCAGTATTTT.

The gene calls are TRBV7-2 and TRBJ2-7, with 14 bases that match TRBD2. The germline V gene has CDR1 SGHTA and CDR2 FQGNSA. V was clipped by 4 bases and J by 4 bases; unmatched bases: 6. This CDR3 has 16 amino acids. CDR3 protein: CASSSTGTSGSYEQYF. CDR3 coding DNA: TGTGCCAGCAGCTCCACCGGGACTAGCGGGAGTTACGAGCAGTACTTC.

This clonotype has more than one count but fewer than ten. The chain joins TRBV19 to TRBJ2-1; the match to TRBD2 covers 10 bases. The CDR3 length is 15 residues. V gave up 6 bases and J gave up 4 bases; unmatched junction bases: 6. Germline V lookup: CDR1 LNHDA, CDR2 SQIVND (reference sequence). CDR3 nucleotides: TGTGCCAGTAGACTAGCGGGGACCCTTTACAATGAGCAGTTCTTC. It codes for CASRLAGTLYNEQFF.

Ten or more counts support this clonotype. The V gene is TRBV7-2, the J gene TRBJ1-4; tentative D call: TRBD1 (5 bases). The germline gives CDR1 SGHTA, CDR2 FQGNSA. V was cut by 0 bases and J by 5 bases, with 31 bases left in between. CDR3 length equals 22 residues. Written as DNA, the CDR3 is TGTGCCAGCAGCTTAGCGCCGGGACGCAGAACGGGTGAATCTAAAGGAAATGAAAAACTGTTTTTT. Encoded protein: CASSLAPGRRTGESKGNEKLFF.

This clonotype appeared many times. This chain connects TRBV7-2 to TRBJ2-3; TRBD2 matches 10 bases. Germline V gives CDR1 SGHTA, CDR2 FQGNSA. Trimming at V came to 2 bases and at J to 4 bases, leaving 3 bases not matched to a gene. The CDR3 is made up of 15 amino acids. CDR3 loop: CASSLSGRVADTQYF. CDR3 nucleotides: TGTGCCAGCAGCTTAAGCGGGAGGGTCGCAGATACGCAGTATTTT.

This clonotype appeared many times. CDR3 sequence reads: CASSWIADTEAFF. CDR3 coding DNA: TGTGCCAGCAGTTGGATAGCGGACACTGAAGCTTTCTTT. The chain uses TRBV28 and TRBJ1-1, with D unclear. The CDR3 runs to 13 residues. The germline CDR1 and CDR2 sequences are MDHEN and SYDVKM. V lost 4 bases and J lost 3, with 9 bases in between. The full variable domain, in which reference TRBV28 and TRBJ1-1 provide the parts outside the CDR3, is DVKVTQSSRYLVKRTGEKVFLECVQDMDHENMFWYRQDPGLGLRLIYFSYDVKMKEKGDIPEGYSVSREKKERFSLILESASTNQTSMYLCASSWIADTEAFFGQGTRLTVV.

Concerning this clonotype: A read error may be the cause here, since a much bigger clone is one base away. The chain links TRBV6-9 to TRBJ2-5, with no clear D. There are 11 residues in the CDR3. CDR1 is MNHGY, CDR2 SVAAGI, per germline. The DNA for the CDR3 is TGTGACAGCACCTACGACGAGACCCAGTACTTC. Its translation: CDSTYDETQYF.

The gene calls are TRBV29-1 and TRBJ2-7; 9 nucleotides line up with TRBD1. The CDR3 contains 13 residues. Per the germline V gene, CDR1 is SQVTM and CDR2 is ANQGSEA. V gave up 4 bases and J gave up 3 bases; unmatched junction bases: 4. CDR3 residues: CSVAWDRDYEQYF. The CDR3 DNA reads TGCAGCGTTGCCTGGGACAGGGACTACGAGCAGTACTTC.

This clonotype was counted between two and nine times. J is TRBJ1-6 and V is TRBV4-3; D may be TRBD1 (5 bases). Trimming took 0 bases from V and 10 from J, leaving 19 bases between them. CDR1 is LGHNA and CDR2 is YSLEER in the germline V gene. This CDR3 has 17 residues. Written as DNA, the CDR3 is TGCGCCAGCAGCCAAGATTTAACCGGGGGTTTTCGGTCACCCCTCCACTTT. It yields the protein CASSQDLTGGFRSPLHF.

This clonotype was detected many times. The rearrangement joins TRBV7-9 to TRBJ2-1; 9 bases are shared with TRBD2. The CDR3 runs 14 residues. Germline trimming cut 6 bases from V and 7 bases from J; bases unmatched to any gene: 7. CDR1 and CDR2 (germline): SEHNR, FQNEAQ (reference sequence). The CDR3 is CASRGGGGVNEQFF. In nucleotides, the CDR3 is TGTGCCAGCAGGGGCGGGGGGGGTGTTAATGAGCAGTTCTTC. Using reference TRBV7-9 and TRBJ2-1 for the parts outside the CDR3, the full variable domain is DTGVSQNPRHKITKRGQNVTFRCDPISEHNRLYWYRQTLGQGPEFLTYFQNEAQLEKSRLLSDRFSAERPKGSFSTLEIQRTEQGDSAMYLCASRGGGGVNEQFFGPGTRLTVL.

Ten or more counts support this clonotype. V gene TRBV20-1 combines with J gene TRBJ2-1; 8 bases agree with TRBD1. Unmatched junction bases numbered 10, after V lost 1 base and J lost 2 bases. The V gene's germline CDR1 is DFQATT and CDR2 SNEGSKA (reference sequence). The CDR3 has 17 residues. CDR3 bases: TGCAGTGCTAGAGGAACCCGGAGACAGGGGACCTACAATGAGCAGTTCTTC. Translated, it gives CSARGTRRQGTYNEQFF.

Many counts were recorded for this clonotype. The J gene is TRBJ1-2, the V gene TRBV30; 8 bases match TRBD1. This CDR3 has 15 residues. CDR1 GTSNPN and CDR2 SVGIG come from the germline V gene (reference sequence). The J segment lost 1 base and the V segment lost 0 bases, leaving 4 bases of the junction unmatched. CDR3 residues: CAWSVRTGFNYGYTF. The CDR3 DNA is TGTGCCTGGAGTGTACGGACAGGGTTTAACTATGGCTACACCTTC.

This clonotype was seen at least ten times. CDR3 loop: CASQGTDTQYF. Here the CDR3 DNA reads TGTGCCAGCCAGGGCACAGATACGCAGTATTTT. V is TRBV12-3 or TRBV12-4 and J is TRBJ2-3; D call uncertain. The V end was cut by 8 bases, the J end by 1 base, with 4 bases between. This CDR3 comprises 11 residues.